Below, 30 T cell receptor beta chains from the same sample are listed, as sequenced in a study of shared clonotypes between healthy human individuals. TCRdb keeps only in-frame clones here, not all; method: immunoSEQ multiplex PCR. This table holds approximately 2.1 million clones, just over 90% found once. The specimen was naive CD4+ T cells from PBMCs. The subset here: CD45RA+ positively selected. These receptors came from a man aged 18 to 30 in good health. Some clones in this sample may be carry-over from other donors' samples.

The CDR3 DNA follows: TGTGCCAGCAGTACAAGCGGGAGGGCCCAAGAGACCCAGTACTTC. Translation gives CASSTSGRAQETQYF. The rearrangement joins TRBV2 to TRBJ2-5, with 10 bases aligning to TRBD2. The V and J ends lost 5 bases and 1 base, in that order; junction bases with no gene match: 4. This CDR3 is built from 15 residues. Germline CDR1 reads SNHLY; CDR2 reads FYNNEI. The entire variable domain, with the rest obtained from reference TRBV2 and TRBJ2-5, is as follows: EPEVTQTPSHQVTQMGQEVILRCVPISNHLYFYWYRQILGQKVEFLVSFYNNEISEKSEIFDDQFSVERPDGSNFTLKIRSTKLEDSAMYFCASSTSGRAQETQYFGPGTRLLVL.

The chain has TRBV7-8 and TRBJ2-1; 10 positions match TRBD2. The V gene end was trimmed by 5 bases and the J gene end by 6 bases; junction bases not matched to a gene: 7. From germline, CDR1 is SGHVS and CDR2 FQNEAQ. This CDR3 comprises 15 residues. CDR3 DNA sequence: TGTGCCAGCAGCCCTCGGACTAGCGGTACCAATGAGCAGTTCTTC. It specifies CASSPRTSGTNEQFF. Full variable domain (remainder filled in from reference TRBV7-8 and TRBJ2-1): GAGVSQSPRYKVAKRGQDVALRCDPISGHVSLFWYQQALGQGPEFLTYFQNEAQLDKSGLPSDRFFAERPEGSVSTLKIQRTQQEDSAVYLCASSPRTSGTNEQFFGPGTRLTVL.

In nucleotides, the CDR3 is TGTGCCAGCAGCCGTACTCGATACGAGCAGTACTTC. The encoded protein is CASSRTRYEQYF. J is TRBJ2-7 and V is TRBV7-9; D unclear. CDR1 is SEHNR, CDR2 FQNEAQ, per germline (reference sequence). Deletions cut 5 bases from V and 4 bases from J, with 9 bases between. This CDR3 spans 12 amino acids.

The gene calls are TRBV30 and TRBJ1-1; D unclear. Germline V gene lookup returns CDR1 GTSNPN and CDR2 SVGIG (reference sequence). The CDR3 sequence is 11 residues long. Trimming pared 2 bases from V and 1 base from J, leaving 2 bases between. CDR3 region: CAWSTNTEAFF. CDR3 DNA sequence: TGTGCCTGGAGTACGAACACTGAAGCTTTCTTT.

The chain's CDR3 is CASSPWTSGRRETQYF. In DNA, the CDR3 is TGTGCCAGCTCTCCCTGGACTAGCGGGAGGCGGGAGACCCAGTACTTC. The V gene is TRBV27, the J gene TRBJ2-5, with 14 bases lining up with TRBD2. This CDR3 is 16 amino acids long. V trimming: 8 bases; J trimming: 5 bases; junction bases outside the gene matches: 10. CDR1 is MNHEY, CDR2 SMNVEV, per germline (reference sequence).

The genes are TRBV30 and TRBJ1-1; the D gene is possibly TRBD1 (6 bases). Trimming left V 0 bases short and J 1 base short, with 12 bases between. From germline, CDR1 is GTSNPN and CDR2 SVGIG (reference sequence). The CDR3 extends over 15 amino acids. The CDR3 region has the DNA TGTGCCTGGAGTGTACGGGGGGGGCGGAACACTGAAGCTTTCTTT. Translation: CAWSVRGGRNTEAFF.

CDR3 region: CASSEAGGVETQYF. The CDR3 coding sequence is TGTGCCAGCAGCGAGGCAGGGGGCGTTGAGACCCAGTACTTC. The chain is built from TRBV7-9 and TRBJ2-5; TRBD1 matches at 8 bases. Germline values: CDR1 SEHNR, CDR2 FQNEAQ (reference sequence). The CDR3 runs 14 residues. V trimming: 5 bases; J trimming: 5 bases; junction bases outside the gene matches: 7.

The chain is built from TRBV4-2 and TRBJ1-2; D perhaps matches TRBD1 (5 bases). V lost 7 bases, J lost 1 base, and 16 bases lay in between. This CDR3 contains 15 residues. Per the germline V gene, CDR1 is LGHNA and CDR2 is YNFKEQ. The CDR3, as DNA: TGTGCCAGCACCCGAATGGGGGGGGGTAACTATGGCTACACCTTC. Translating it yields CASTRMGGGNYGYTF.

The CDR3 nucleotides are TGTGCCAGCACACGGCTCCTCTATGGCTACACCTTC. It specifies CASTRLLYGYTF. The V gene is TRBV6-6, the J gene TRBJ1-2; D not resolved. This CDR3 spans 12 amino acids. Trimming removed 7 bases from V and 4 bases from J, with 10 bases in between. Germline CDR1 and CDR2: MNHNY and SVGAGI (reference sequence).

The chain uses TRBV5-1 and TRBJ2-1; 9 positions agree with TRBD2. The trim removed 3 bases at V and 1 base at J, leaving 14 bases unmatched. The CDR3 sequence is 19 residues long. Looked up from germline, CDR1 is SGHRS and CDR2 is YFSETQ. The CDR3 reads CASSSRGSGRGGSYNEQFF. The CDR3 coding sequence is TGCGCCAGCAGCTCGCGGGGTAGCGGGAGAGGAGGGTCCTACAATGAGCAGTTCTTC.

V usage is TRBV29-1 and J usage is TRBJ2-3, with 7 bases aligning to TRBD2. Trimming removed 6 bases from V and 2 bases from J; junction bases left unmatched: 5. Germline V lookup: CDR1 SQVTM, CDR2 ANQGSEA. This CDR3 is built from 13 residues. DNA of the CDR3: TGCAGCGTGCCCCGGGGGGTCACAGATACGCAGTATTTT. It specifies CSVPRGVTDTQYF.

This chain joins TRBV28 and TRBJ1-2, with 8 bases that match TRBD1. The CDR3 is 15 residues long. The germline CDR1 and CDR2 sequences are MDHEN and SYDVKM. The ends lost 8 bases at V and 8 bases at J; junction bases unmatched: 16. The CDR3 bases are TGTGCCAGCTCAGGGTACAGGGGGTCGTATTACGGCTACACCTTC. The encoded protein is CASSGYRGSYYGYTF.

The chain employs TRBV5-8 and TRBJ2-7; D is perhaps TRBD2 (6 bases). Trimming removed 4 bases from V and 2 bases from J, with 16 bases in between. The CDR3 consists of 15 residues. Germline CDR1 is SGHTS and CDR2 is YDEGEE. CDR3 region: CASSRRDLRTYEQYF. In DNA, the CDR3 is TGTGCCAGCAGCAGGCGGGACTTACGAACCTACGAGCAGTACTTC.

The genes are TRBV7-3 and TRBJ2-1, with D perhaps TRBD1 (6 bases). This CDR3 region has 13 residues. The germline V gene encodes CDR1 SGHTA and CDR2 FQGTGA. Trimming stripped 5 bases from V and 10 bases from J, with 15 bases between. In nucleotides, the CDR3 is TGTGCCAGCAGCAAAACGGACAGCATCGAGCAGTTCTTC. Protein product: CASSKTDSIEQFF.

The chain is built from TRBV21-1 and TRBJ1-2; the table's D call, TRBD1, was not checked against the DNA. TRBV21-1 constitutes a pseudogene. The CDR3 consists of 13 residues. CDR3 sequence reads: CASISGFSYGYTF. The CDR3 nucleotides are TGTGCCAGCATCTCAGGATTCTCTTATGGCTACACCTTC.

J is TRBJ2-1 and V is TRBV9; D uncertain. The CDR3 totals 14 residues. Trimming removed 0 bases from V and 5 bases from J, with 9 bases in between. Germline V lookup: CDR1 SGDLS, CDR2 YYNGEE. The CDR3 region is CASSVADRDNEQFF. The CDR3 nucleotides read TGTGCCAGCAGCGTAGCGGATAGGGACAATGAGCAGTTCTTC. The full variable domain, its missing parts supplied by reference TRBV9 and TRBJ2-1, is DSGVTQTPKHLITATGQRVTLRCSPRSGDLSVYWYQQSLDQGLQFLIQYYNGEERAKGNILERFSAQQFPDLHSELNLSSLELGDSALYFCASSVADRDNEQFFGPGTRLTVL.

V usage is TRBV6-5 and J usage is TRBJ1-3; D possibly corresponds to TRBD1 (6 bases). Trimming took off 5 bases at V and 10 bases at J, with 12 bases between the two ends. Per germline, CDR1 MNHEY and CDR2 SVGAGI. This CDR3 region has 12 residues. The CDR3 here is CASSEQGTTIYF. The CDR3 DNA reads as TGTGCCAGCAGTGAACAGGGTACTACCATATATTTT.

The CDR3 sequence: CASSLAGGRQPQHF. CDR3 sequence (DNA): TGTGCCAGCAGCTTAGCGGGGGGACGGCAGCCCCAGCATTTT. V gene TRBV7-8 combines with J gene TRBJ1-5; possibly TRBD1 for D (5 bases). The CDR3 extends over 14 amino acids. The germline V gene has CDR1 SGHVS and CDR2 FQNEAQ. V gave up 0 bases and J gave up 7 bases, with 10 bases separating them.

The chain has TRBV5-1 and TRBJ2-3, with D possibly being TRBD1 or TRBD2 (5 bases each). Trimming left V 4 bases short and J 4 bases short, with 16 bases between. CDR3 length: 15 residues. Germline V gene sequence: CDR1 SGHRS, CDR2 YFSETQ. CDR3 protein: CASSRTGGLSDTQYF. CDR3 coding DNA: TGCGCCAGCAGCAGAACAGGAGGTTTGTCAGATACGCAGTATTTT. Drawing the rest from reference TRBV5-1 and TRBJ2-3, the complete variable domain is KAGVTQTPRYLIKTRGQQVTLSCSPISGHRSVSWYQQTPGQGLQFLFEYFSETQRNKGNFPGRFSGRQFSNSRSEMNVSTLELGDSALYLCASSRTGGLSDTQYFGPGTRLTVL.

Comment on this clone: Different DNA sequences within this sample yield the same CDR3. The V call is TRBV30, the J call TRBJ2-2, with D uncertain. This CDR3 contains 14 residues. V was clipped by 0 bases and J by 2 bases, with 7 bases between them. Per germline, CDR1 GTSNPN and CDR2 SVGIG (reference sequence). The CDR3 bases are TGTGCCTGGAGTGTAGGCAGAAACACCGGGGAGCTGTTTTTT. It encodes CAWSVGRNTGELFF. Supplemented by reference TRBV30 and TRBJ2-2, the full variable domain reads SQTIHQWPATLVQPVGSPLSLECTVEGTSNPNLYWYRQAAGRGLQLLFYSVGIGQISSEVPQNLSASRPQDRQFILSSKKLLLSDSGFYLCAWSVGRNTGELFFGEGSRLTVL.

The chain recombines TRBV28 with TRBJ1-4, with unresolved D. Germline V gives CDR1 MDHEN, CDR2 SYDVKM. Trimming removed 8 bases from V and 7 bases from J, with 5 bases in between. This CDR3 is 10 amino acids long. CDR3 nucleotides: TGTGCCAGCGGGAGTGAAAAACTGTTTTTT. Its translation is CASGSEKLFF.

The chain carries TRBV28 and TRBJ1-2, with 10 bases matching TRBD1. This CDR3 contains 13 residues. Germline CDR1 MDHEN, CDR2 SYDVKM. V dropped 6 bases and J dropped 8; count of bases not matched to a gene: 6. The CDR3 nucleotides read TGTGCCAGCAGCAGTGACAGGGGGCGCGGCTACACCTTC. This translates into CASSSDRGRGYTF.

The chain employs TRBV30 and TRBJ2-7; D possibly corresponds to TRBD1 (6 bases). Trimming pared 5 bases from V and 3 bases from J, leaving 17 bases between. CDR1 is GTSNPN and CDR2 is SVGIG in the germline V gene (reference sequence). CDR3 size: 14 residues. CDR3 sequence: CAWLHRDKLYEQYF. The CDR3 DNA follows: TGTGCCTGGCTTCACCGGGACAAACTCTACGAGCAGTACTTC.

The CDR3 here is CASRAGVSYNEQFF. The CDR3 DNA reads TGCGCCAGCAGGGCGGGGGTTTCCTACAATGAGCAGTTCTTC. The V call is TRBV4-1, the J call TRBJ2-1; 7 nucleotides line up with TRBD2. Germline CDR1 MGHRA, CDR2 YSYEKL. CDR3 size: 14 residues. V shed 6 bases, J shed 1 base, and the junction held 3 bases outside the gene matches.

The gene calls are TRBV10-1 and TRBJ2-2, with D hard to call. The CDR3 totals 13 residues. The ends were cut back, 3 bases at V and 0 bases at J, with 2 bases in the middle. CDR1 is WNHNN, CDR2 SYGVQD, per germline (reference sequence). The CDR3 is CASSESNTGELFF. Here the CDR3 DNA reads TGCGCCAGCAGTGAATCGAACACCGGGGAGCTGTTTTTT.

The chain is built from TRBV6-5 and TRBJ2-1; 9 bases fit TRBD1. The CDR3 sequence is 15 residues long. The J segment lost 3 bases and the V segment lost 4 bases, leaving 4 bases of the junction unmatched. Germline V gene sequence: CDR1 MNHEY, CDR2 SVGAGI. The CDR3 loop reads CASSSRDRVYNEQFF. CDR3 bases: TGTGCCAGCAGTTCGCGGGACAGGGTCTACAATGAGCAGTTCTTC.

CDR3 in amino acids: CASSEAGYYGYTF. The CDR3 nucleotides read TGTGCCAGCAGTGAGGCAGGGTACTATGGCTACACCTTC. The genes are TRBV2 and TRBJ1-2, with D perhaps matching TRBD1 (5 bases). The V gene lost 3 bases and the J gene lost 3 bases, with 8 bases spanning the gap. CDR1 is SNHLY and CDR2 is FYNNEI in the germline V gene. There are 13 residues in the CDR3.

The chain uses TRBV20-1 and TRBJ2-7; tentatively, D is TRBD2 (5 bases). V shed 1 base and J shed 7 bases, with 8 bases lying between them. The CDR3 totals 11 residues. Germline V CDR1 and CDR2: DFQATT, SNEGSKA (reference sequence). CDR3: CSARVTGEQYF. DNA for the CDR3: TGCAGTGCTAGAGTAACGGGGGAGCAGTACTTC.

The chain has TRBV7-3 and TRBJ2-1; TRBD2 aligns across 9 bases. The V segment lost 5 bases and the J segment 6 bases; nucleotides outside the gene matches: 8. The CDR3 consists of 15 residues. Germline values: CDR1 SGHTA, CDR2 FQGTGA. The CDR3 region is CASSHLAGTPNEQFF. The CDR3 DNA sequence: TGTGCCAGCAGCCACCTAGCGGGGACCCCCAATGAGCAGTTCTTC.

The chain joins TRBV9 to TRBJ1-2; 7 bases are shared with TRBD1. The J segment lost 6 bases and the V segment lost 3 bases, leaving 11 bases of the junction unmatched. The CDR3 is 15 amino acids. Germline loops: CDR1 SGDLS, CDR2 YYNGEE. CDR3: CASSGETGRRDGYTF. The CDR3, as DNA: TGTGCCAGCAGCGGTGAGACAGGGAGGAGGGATGGCTACACCTTC.